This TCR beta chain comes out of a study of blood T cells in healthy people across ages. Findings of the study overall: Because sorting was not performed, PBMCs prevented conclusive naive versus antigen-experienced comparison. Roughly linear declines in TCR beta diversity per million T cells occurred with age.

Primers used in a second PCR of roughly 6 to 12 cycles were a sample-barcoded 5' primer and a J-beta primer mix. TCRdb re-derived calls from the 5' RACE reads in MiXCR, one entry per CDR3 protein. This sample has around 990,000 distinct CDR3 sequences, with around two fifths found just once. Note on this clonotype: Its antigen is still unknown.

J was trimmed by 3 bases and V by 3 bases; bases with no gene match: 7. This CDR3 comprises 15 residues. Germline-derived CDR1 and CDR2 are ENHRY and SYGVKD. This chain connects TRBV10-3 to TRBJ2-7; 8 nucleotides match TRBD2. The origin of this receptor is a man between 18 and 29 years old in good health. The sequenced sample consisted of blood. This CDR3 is CAISEAASGYYEQYF. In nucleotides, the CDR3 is TGTGCCATCAGTGAAGCGGCTAGCGGGTACTACGAGCAGTACTTC.